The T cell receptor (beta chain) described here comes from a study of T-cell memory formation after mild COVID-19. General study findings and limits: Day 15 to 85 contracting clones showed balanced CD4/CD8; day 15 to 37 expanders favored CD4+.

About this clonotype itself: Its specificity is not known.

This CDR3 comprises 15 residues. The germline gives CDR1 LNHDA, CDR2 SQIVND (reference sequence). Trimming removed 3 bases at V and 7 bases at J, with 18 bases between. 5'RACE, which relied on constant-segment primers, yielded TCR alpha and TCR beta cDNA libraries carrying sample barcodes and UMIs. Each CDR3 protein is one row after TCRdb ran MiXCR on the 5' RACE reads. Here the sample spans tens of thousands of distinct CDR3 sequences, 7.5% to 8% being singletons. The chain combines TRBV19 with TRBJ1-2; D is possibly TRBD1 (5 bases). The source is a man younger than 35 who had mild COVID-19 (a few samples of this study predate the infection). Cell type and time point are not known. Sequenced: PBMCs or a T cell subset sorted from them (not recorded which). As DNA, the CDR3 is TGTGCCAGTAGTATCCAGGGAGGACGAGCTCGTGGCTACACCTTC. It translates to CASSIQGGRARGYTF. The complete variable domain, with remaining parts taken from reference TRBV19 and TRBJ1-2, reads DGGITQSPKYLFRKEGQNVTLSCEQNLNHDAMYWYRQDPGQGLRLIYYSQIVNDFQKGDIAEGYSVSREKKESFPLTVTSAQKNPTAFYLCASSIQGGRARGYTFGSGTRLTVV.